A selection of T cell receptor beta chains follows, all from one sample in a study of post-analysis software for immune sequencing data. TCRdb reprocessed the PCR reads via MiXCR and lists one record per CDR3 protein. In the table there are some 690,000 distinct CDR3 sequences, 25% to 30% of which are singletons. Sequencing was performed on blood. The source is a girl aged 10-17 years with multiple sclerosis. The CDR3 runs from the conserved cysteine through the conserved F or W. Fields, in order: J gene, V gene, D gene, clone size, CDR3 protein, CDR3 DNA. D genes are given only for firm matches. Clone size is stated in some rows and not others, as once, few, many or a class when expanded.

J gene: TRBJ1-5; V gene: TRBV4-3; D gene: TRBD1; clone size: few; CDR3 protein: CASSQDRDRNQPQHF; CDR3 DNA: TGCGCCAGCAGCCAAGACCGGGACAGAAATCAGCCCCAGCATTTT
J gene: TRBJ1-4; V gene: TRBV7-2; D gene: .; clone size: .; CDR3 protein: CASSGQWGNEKLFF; CDR3 DNA: TGTGCCAGCAGCGGACAGTGGGGTAATGAAAAACTGTTTTTT
J gene: TRBJ2-2; V gene: TRBV18; D gene: .; clone size: .; CDR3 protein: CASSQTNTGELFF; CDR3 DNA: TGTGCCAGCTCACAGACGAACACCGGGGAGCTGTTTTTT
J gene: TRBJ2-1; V gene: TRBV5-4; D gene: .; clone size: .; CDR3 protein: CASSLSRIPSSYNEQFF; CDR3 DNA: TGTGCCAGCAGCTTGTCGCGGATCCCGAGCTCCTACAATGAGCAGTTCTTC
J gene: TRBJ2-7; V gene: TRBV20-1; D gene: .; clone size: .; CDR3 protein: CSARVQREQYF; CDR3 DNA: TGCAGTGCTAGGGTGCAGCGAGAGCAGTACTTC
J gene: TRBJ2-3; V gene: TRBV29-1; D gene: .; clone size: .; CDR3 protein: CSLRGRLTGTQYF; CDR3 DNA: TGCAGCCTCCGTGGCAGGTTAACGGGTACGCAGTATTTT
J gene: TRBJ1-1; V gene: TRBV9; D gene: .; clone size: few; CDR3 protein: CASSARQVRTEAFF; CDR3 DNA: TGTGCCAGCAGCGCTCGACAGGTTCGTACTGAAGCTTTCTTT
J gene: TRBJ2-5; V gene: TRBV5-1; D gene: .; clone size: many; CDR3 protein: CASSLGFGGAETQYF; CDR3 DNA: TGCGCCAGCAGCTTGGGATTTGGGGGGGCAGAGACCCAGTACTTC
J gene: TRBJ2-5; V gene: TRBV4-1; D gene: .; clone size: few; CDR3 protein: CASSLTFDAIQETQYF; CDR3 DNA: TGCGCCAGCAGCCTCACCTTCGACGCAATACAAGAGACCCAGTACTTC
J gene: TRBJ2-1; V gene: TRBV29-1; D gene: .; clone size: .; CDR3 protein: CSVGRATSSYNEQFF; CDR3 DNA: TGCAGCGTTGGTCGCGCCACCAGCTCCTACAATGAGCAGTTCTTC
J gene: TRBJ2-7; V gene: TRBV7-9; D gene: TRBD2; clone size: .; CDR3 protein: CASSSPSGGTYEQYF; CDR3 DNA: TGTGCCAGCAGTTCCCCGAGCGGGGGAACCTACGAGCAGTACTTC
J gene: TRBJ1-1; V gene: TRBV12-5; D gene: .; clone size: .; CDR3 protein: CASGYEVNTEAFF; CDR3 DNA: TGTGCTAGTGGTTATGAGGTGAACACTGAAGCTTTCTTT
J gene: TRBJ1-5; V gene: TRBV7-2; D gene: .; clone size: .; CDR3 protein: CASSFGGPLGQPQHF; CDR3 DNA: TGTGCCAGCAGCTTCGGGGGGCCCTTGGGCCAGCCCCAGCATTTT
J gene: TRBJ2-1; V gene: TRBV2; D gene: .; clone size: .; CDR3 protein: CASSEFRGGSNEQFF; CDR3 DNA: TGTGCCAGCAGTGAGTTTCGGGGAGGAAGCAATGAGCAGTTCTTC
J gene: TRBJ2-7; V gene: TRBV28; D gene: .; clone size: .; CDR3 protein: CASSFVGAYEQYF; CDR3 DNA: TGTGCCAGCAGTTTCGTGGGGGCCTACGAGCAGTACTTC
J gene: TRBJ1-1; V gene: TRBV29-1; D gene: .; clone size: .; CDR3 protein: CSGRIGGLGTEAFF; CDR3 DNA: TGCAGCGGACGAATCGGAGGGTTGGGCACTGAAGCTTTCTTT
J gene: TRBJ1-5; V gene: TRBV5-1; D gene: .; clone size: .; CDR3 protein: CASSTDGMGNQPQHF; CDR3 DNA: TGCGCCAGCAGCACGGACGGCATGGGCAATCAGCCCCAGCATTTT
J gene: TRBJ2-6; V gene: TRBV10-3; D gene: .; clone size: many; CDR3 protein: CAISDGGQRGANVLTF; CDR3 DNA: TGTGCCATCAGTGACGGGGGTCAGCGTGGGGCCAACGTCCTGACTTTC
J gene: TRBJ2-5; V gene: TRBV10-3; D gene: .; clone size: .; CDR3 protein: CAISAQQETQYF; CDR3 DNA: TGTGCCATCAGTGCTCAGCAAGAGACCCAGTACTTC
J gene: TRBJ2-3; V gene: TRBV6-5; D gene: TRBD1; clone size: .; CDR3 protein: CASRDRGLFTDTQYF; CDR3 DNA: TGTGCCAGCCGGGACAGGGGGCTTTTCACAGATACGCAGTATTTT
J gene: TRBJ1-1; V gene: TRBV29-1; D gene: TRBD1; clone size: .; CDR3 protein: CSEGQGASEAFF; CDR3 DNA: TGCAGCGAGGGACAGGGGGCCAGTGAAGCTTTCTTT
J gene: TRBJ1-1; V gene: TRBV21-1; D gene: .; clone size: few; CDR3 protein: CASSNVGVRTEAFF; CDR3 DNA: TGTGCCAGCAGCAACGTGGGGGTACGGACTGAAGCTTTCTTT
J gene: TRBJ2-3; V gene: TRBV29-1; D gene: TRBD2; clone size: few; CDR3 protein: CSVGASGSRSDTQYF; CDR3 DNA: TGCAGCGTTGGAGCTAGCGGGAGCAGGTCAGATACGCAGTATTTT
J gene: TRBJ2-5; V gene: TRBV29-1; D gene: .; clone size: .; CDR3 protein: CSVVSGVEQYF; CDR3 DNA: TGCAGCGTTGTTTCCGGGGTTGAGCAGTACTTC
J gene: TRBJ2-5; V gene: TRBV5-1; D gene: .; clone size: .; CDR3 protein: CASSLESSSETQYF; CDR3 DNA: TGCGCCAGCAGCTTGGAGTCCTCCTCGGAGACCCAGTACTTC
J gene: TRBJ2-2; V gene: TRBV5-5; D gene: .; clone size: .; CDR3 protein: CASSLPPGELFF; CDR3 DNA: TGTGCCAGCAGCTTGCCCCCCGGGGAGCTGTTTTTT
J gene: TRBJ1-4; V gene: TRBV6-1; D gene: TRBD1; clone size: .; CDR3 protein: CASSVGQGQEEKLFF; CDR3 DNA: TGTGCCAGCAGTGTTGGACAGGGGCAGGAGGAAAAACTGTTTTTT
J gene: TRBJ1-5; V gene: TRBV27; D gene: .; clone size: few; CDR3 protein: CASSLSFPGEGHQPQHF; CDR3 DNA: TGTGCCAGCAGTTTATCGTTTCCAGGGGAGGGGCATCAGCCCCAGCATTTT
J gene: TRBJ1-1; V gene: TRBV5-1; D gene: TRBD1; clone size: few; CDR3 protein: CASSATGSSTEAFF; CDR3 DNA: TGCGCCAGCAGTGCGACAGGGAGTAGCACTGAAGCTTTCTTT
J gene: TRBJ1-6; V gene: TRBV15; D gene: .; clone size: .; CDR3 protein: CATSRDSTKESPLHF; CDR3 DNA: TGTGCCACCAGCAGAGACAGCACGAAAGAGTCACCCCTCCACTTT
J gene: TRBJ2-1; V gene: TRBV20-1; D gene: .; clone size: few; CDR3 protein: CSAEGVSSYNEQFF; CDR3 DNA: TGCAGTGCGGAAGGGGTCAGCTCCTACAATGAGCAGTTCTTC
J gene: TRBJ2-3; V gene: TRBV6-6; D gene: TRBD1; clone size: .; CDR3 protein: CASSSHGQGETDTQYF; CDR3 DNA: TGTGCCAGCAGTTCCCACGGACAGGGGGAGACAGATACGCAGTATTTT
J gene: TRBJ2-7; V gene: TRBV6-1; D gene: TRBD1; clone size: .; CDR3 protein: CASGGTGSSYEQYF; CDR3 DNA: TGTGCCAGCGGCGGGACAGGGAGCTCCTACGAGCAGTACTTC
J gene: TRBJ2-5; V gene: TRBV10-3; D gene: TRBD2; clone size: .; CDR3 protein: CAISDPAGVGETQYF; CDR3 DNA: TGTGCCATCAGTGACCCAGCGGGAGTCGGGGAGACCCAGTACTTC
J gene: TRBJ2-3; V gene: TRBV20-1; D gene: TRBD2; clone size: .; CDR3 protein: CSARFSGRADTQYF; CDR3 DNA: TGCAGTGCTAGGTTTAGCGGGAGGGCAGATACGCAGTATTTT
J gene: TRBJ1-4; V gene: TRBV28; D gene: .; clone size: .; CDR3 protein: CASSPLKGDNEKLFF; CDR3 DNA: TGTGCCAGCAGTCCTTTGAAGGGGGATAATGAAAAACTGTTTTTT
J gene: TRBJ2-1; V gene: TRBV6-4; D gene: TRBD2; clone size: few; CDR3 protein: CASSDGGGASEQFF; CDR3 DNA: TGTGCCAGCAGTGACGGCGGGGGGGCTTCCGAGCAGTTCTTC
J gene: TRBJ2-1; V gene: TRBV20-1; D gene: .; clone size: many; CDR3 protein: CSARRGGGYNEQFF; CDR3 DNA: TGCAGTGCTAGAAGGGGTGGGGGTTACAATGAGCAGTTCTTC
J gene: TRBJ1-5; V gene: TRBV9; D gene: .; clone size: .; CDR3 protein: CASSVEGTSNQPQHF; CDR3 DNA: TGTGCCAGCAGCGTAGAAGGGACTAGCAATCAGCCCCAGCATTTT
J gene: TRBJ1-6; V gene: TRBV5-1; D gene: .; clone size: .; CDR3 protein: CASTQQGSPLHF; CDR3 DNA: TGCGCCAGCACCCAGCAGGGTTCACCCCTCCACTTT
J gene: TRBJ2-2; V gene: TRBV5-1; D gene: .; clone size: .; CDR3 protein: CASSNFDAVTGELFF; CDR3 DNA: TGCGCCAGCAGCAACTTCGACGCGGTCACCGGGGAGCTGTTTTTT